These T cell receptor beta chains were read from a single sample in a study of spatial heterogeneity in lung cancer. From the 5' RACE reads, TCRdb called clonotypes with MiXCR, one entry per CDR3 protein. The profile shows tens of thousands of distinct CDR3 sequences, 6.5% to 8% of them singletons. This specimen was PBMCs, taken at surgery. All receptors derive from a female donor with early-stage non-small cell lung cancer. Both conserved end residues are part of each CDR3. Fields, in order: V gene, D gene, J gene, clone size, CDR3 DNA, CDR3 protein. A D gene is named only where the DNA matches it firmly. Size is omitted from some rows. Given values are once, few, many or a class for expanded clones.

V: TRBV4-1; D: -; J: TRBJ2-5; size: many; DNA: TGCGCCAGCAGCCAAGATCGTTGGCGGGAGACCCAGTACTTC; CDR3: CASSQDRWRETQYF
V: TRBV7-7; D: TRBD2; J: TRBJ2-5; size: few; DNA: TGTGCCAGCAGCCCTAGCGGGGGGGGAGAGACCCAGTACTTC; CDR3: CASSPSGGGETQYF
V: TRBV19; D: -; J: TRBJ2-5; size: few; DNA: TGTGCCAGTAGTGAGGCCTACGATCGGGGACGAACCGAATCTACCCAGTACTTC; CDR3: CASSEAYDRGRTESTQYF
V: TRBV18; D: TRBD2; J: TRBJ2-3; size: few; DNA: TGTGCCAGCTCACAGACTAGCGGCAAGGTTCCGCAGTATTTT; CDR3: CASSQTSGKVPQYF
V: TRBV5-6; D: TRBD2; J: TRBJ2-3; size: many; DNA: TGTGCCAGCAGCTCACCGGGACTAGCGGGGGGGAGCTCAGATACGCAGTATTTT; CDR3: CASSSPGLAGGSSDTQYF
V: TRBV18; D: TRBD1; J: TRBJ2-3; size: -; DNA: TGTGCCAGCTCACCGACAGGGGGAAACACAGATACGCAGTATTTT; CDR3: CASSPTGGNTDTQYF
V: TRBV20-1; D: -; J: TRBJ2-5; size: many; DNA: TGCAGTGCTAGACTTACTCTGGGGGTGGAGACCCAGTACTTC; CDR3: CSARLTLGVETQYF
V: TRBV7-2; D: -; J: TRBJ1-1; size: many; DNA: TGTGCCAGCAGTTTGGACAGCCCGAACACTGAAGCTTTCTTT; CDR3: CASSLDSPNTEAFF
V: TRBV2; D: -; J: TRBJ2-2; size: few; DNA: TGTGCCAGCAGTGCATCGGGGTCCGGGGAGCTGTTTTTT; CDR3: CASSASGSGELFF
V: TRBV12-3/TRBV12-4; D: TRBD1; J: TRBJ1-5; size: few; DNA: TGTGCCAGCAGCCGAGGGACAGCTAGCAATCAGCCCCAGCATTTT; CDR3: CASSRGTASNQPQHF
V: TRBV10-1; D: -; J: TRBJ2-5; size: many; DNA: TGCGCCAGCAGTGAGTCGACTGGGGACGGACAAGAGACCCAGTACTTC; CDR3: CASSESTGDGQETQYF
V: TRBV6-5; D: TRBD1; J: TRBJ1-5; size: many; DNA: TGTGCCAGCAGTCGGACAGGGATGGGAAATCAGCCCCAGCATTTT; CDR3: CASSRTGMGNQPQHF
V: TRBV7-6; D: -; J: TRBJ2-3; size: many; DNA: TGTGCCAGCAGCTTTACGTCGCGGGGCACAGATACGCAGTATTTT; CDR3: CASSFTSRGTDTQYF
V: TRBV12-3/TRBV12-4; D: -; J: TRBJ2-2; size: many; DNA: TGTGCCAGCAGTTTAGCGCTAGTGGCAACGAACACCGGGGAGCTGTTTTTT; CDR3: CASSLALVATNTGELFF
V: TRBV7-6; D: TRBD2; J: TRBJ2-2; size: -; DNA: TGTGCCAGCAGCTTTCAAGGGACTAGCGGGGGGATTAACACCGGGGAGCTGTTTTTT; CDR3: CASSFQGTSGGINTGELFF
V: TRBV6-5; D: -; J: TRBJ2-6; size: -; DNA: TGTGCCAGCAGTTCCCAGCCCTCTGGGGCCAACGTCCTGACTTTC; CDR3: CASSSQPSGANVLTF
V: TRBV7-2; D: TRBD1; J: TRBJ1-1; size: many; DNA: TGTGCCAGCAGCTTAGTCGGTACAGGGGGAGGAGGAACTGAAGCTTTCTTT; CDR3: CASSLVGTGGGGTEAFF
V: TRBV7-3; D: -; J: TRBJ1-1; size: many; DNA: TGTGCCAGCAGCTTAAATCCAGGCCGGGGCACTGAAGCTTTCTTT; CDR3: CASSLNPGRGTEAFF